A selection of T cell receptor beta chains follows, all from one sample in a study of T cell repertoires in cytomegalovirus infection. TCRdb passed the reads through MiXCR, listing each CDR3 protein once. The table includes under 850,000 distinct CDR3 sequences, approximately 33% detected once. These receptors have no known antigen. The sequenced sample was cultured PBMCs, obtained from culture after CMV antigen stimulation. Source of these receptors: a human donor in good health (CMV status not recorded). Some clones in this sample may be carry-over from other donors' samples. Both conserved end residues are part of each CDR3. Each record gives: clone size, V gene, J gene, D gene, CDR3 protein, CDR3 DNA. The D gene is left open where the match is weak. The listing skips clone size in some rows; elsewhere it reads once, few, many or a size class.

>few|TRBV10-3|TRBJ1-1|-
CAITLQGPNTEAFF
TGTGCCATCACCCTACAGGGCCCGAACACTGAAGCTTTCTTT
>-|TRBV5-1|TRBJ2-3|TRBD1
CASSIGTGWTDTQYF
TGCGCCAGCAGCATCGGGACAGGGTGGACAGATACGCAGTATTTT
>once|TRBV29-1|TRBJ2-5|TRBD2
CSVVSVRGVAGGQETQYF
TGCAGCGTTGTAAGCGTCAGGGGAGTGGCGGGAGGGCAAGAGACCCAGTACTTC
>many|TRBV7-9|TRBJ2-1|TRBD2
CASSSTRLAHEQFF
TGTGCCAGCAGCTCTACTCGACTAGCCCATGAGCAGTTCTTC
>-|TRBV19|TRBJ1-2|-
CASSIDAGSIGYTF
TGTGCCAGTAGTATTGATGCCGGCTCAATTGGCTACACCTTC
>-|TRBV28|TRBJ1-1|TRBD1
CASSRRRGQGWPEAFF
TGTGCCAGCAGTCGCCGAAGAGGACAGGGGTGGCCTGAAGCTTTCTTT
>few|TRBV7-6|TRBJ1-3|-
CAGRNTGYTIYF
TGTGCCGGGAGGAATACCGGGTACACCATATATTTT
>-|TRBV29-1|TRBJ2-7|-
CSVGNSRYEQYF
TGCAGCGTTGGTAACAGCCGTTACGAGCAGTACTTC
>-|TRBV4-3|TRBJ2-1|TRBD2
CASSQDRGRTSGPYNEQFF
TGCGCCAGCAGCCAAGATCGTGGGCGGACTAGCGGGCCCTACAATGAGCAGTTCTTC
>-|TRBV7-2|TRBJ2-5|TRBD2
CASSLASGGAFGETQYF
TGTGCCAGCAGCTTAGCTAGCGGGGGGGCGTTTGGGGAGACCCAGTACTTC
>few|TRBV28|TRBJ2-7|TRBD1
CASSYGTGVQMQYF
TGTGCCAGCAGTTACGGGACAGGGGTTCAAATGCAGTACTTC
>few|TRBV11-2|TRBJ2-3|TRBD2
CASSYGRDGPLSGSGTDTQYF
TGTGCCAGCAGCTACGGTCGCGATGGCCCCCTTAGCGGGAGCGGCACAGATACGCAGTATTTT
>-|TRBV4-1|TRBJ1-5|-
CASSQARGRQPQHF
TGCGCCAGCAGCCAAGCGAGGGGTCGTCAGCCCCAGCATTTT
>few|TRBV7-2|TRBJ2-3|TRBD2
CASRFRAGGGGTDTQYF
TGTGCCAGCAGATTCAGGGCAGGCGGGGGGGGCACAGATACGCAGTATTTT
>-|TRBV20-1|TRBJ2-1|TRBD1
CSAREQGVMYEQFF
TGCAGTGCTAGAGAACAGGGGGTTATGTATGAGCAGTTCTTC
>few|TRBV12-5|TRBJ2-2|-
CASGSWDTLPGELFF
TGTGCTAGTGGATCTTGGGACACGCTTCCCGGGGAGCTGTTTTTT
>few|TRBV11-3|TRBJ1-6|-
CASSLSNESPLHF
TGTGCCAGCAGCTTATCTAATGAGTCACCCCTCCACTTT
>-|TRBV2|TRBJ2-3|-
CARSGASTDTQYF
TGTGCCAGGAGCGGAGCTAGCACAGATACGCAGTATTTT
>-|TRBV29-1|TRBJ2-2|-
CSVVSDGRFGGELFF
TGCAGCGTTGTCTCTGACGGGAGATTTGGCGGGGAGCTGTTTTTT
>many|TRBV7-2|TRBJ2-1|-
CASSLIGSSYNEQFF
TGTGCCAGCAGCTTAATCGGGAGCTCCTACAATGAGCAGTTCTTC
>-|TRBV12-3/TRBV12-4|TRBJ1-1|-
CASSPQVNTEAFF
TGTGCCAGCAGTCCACAGGTCAACACTGAAGCTTTCTTT
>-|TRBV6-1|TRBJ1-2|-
CASSRLAGTTDYGYTF
TGTGCCAGCAGCCGGCTCGCAGGGACCACTGACTATGGCTACACCTTC
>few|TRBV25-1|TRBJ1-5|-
CASSRRGSNQPQHF
TGTGCCAGCAGTAGGAGGGGAAGCAATCAGCCCCAGCATTTT
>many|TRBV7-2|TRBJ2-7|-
CASSSPKYYEQYF
TGTGCCAGCAGCTCGCCGAAGTACTACGAGCAGTACTTC
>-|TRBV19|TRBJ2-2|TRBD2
CASSGGTSVSNTGELFF
TGTGCCAGCAGTGGTGGGACTAGCGTTTCGAACACCGGGGAGCTGTTTTTT
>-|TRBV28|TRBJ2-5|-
CASSLSVTGQETQYF
TGTGCCAGCAGTTTATCGGTGACAGGCCAAGAGACCCAGTACTTC
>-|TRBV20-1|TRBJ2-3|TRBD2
CSARRLAGKTDTQYF
TGCAGTGCTAGAAGACTAGCGGGAAAGACAGATACGCAGTATTTT
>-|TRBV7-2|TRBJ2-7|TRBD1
CANQVGQGAYEQYF
TGTGCCAACCAGGTAGGGCAGGGGGCCTACGAGCAGTACTTC
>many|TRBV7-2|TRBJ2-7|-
CASSLVELEQYF
TGTGCCAGCAGCTTAGTTGAGCTCGAGCAGTACTTC
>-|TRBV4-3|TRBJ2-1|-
CASSQDLWGTNEQFF
TGCGCCAGCAGCCAAGACCTATGGGGGACCAATGAGCAGTTCTTC
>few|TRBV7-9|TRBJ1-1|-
CASSKKASRGTEAFF
TGTGCCAGCAGCAAAAAGGCGAGCCGAGGGACTGAAGCTTTCTTT
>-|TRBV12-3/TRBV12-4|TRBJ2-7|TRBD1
CASKRTGNHYEQYF
TGTGCCAGCAAAAGGACAGGGAATCACTACGAGCAGTACTTC
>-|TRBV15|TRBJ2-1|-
CATSRDRVNEQFF
TGTGCCACCAGCAGAGACAGGGTCAATGAGCAGTTCTTC
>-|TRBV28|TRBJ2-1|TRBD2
CASTDSGVVYNEQFF
TGTGCCAGCACCGATAGCGGGGTGGTTTACAATGAGCAGTTCTTC
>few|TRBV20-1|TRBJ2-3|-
CSAIAPRNPFTDTQYF
TGCAGTGCCATAGCGCCCCGGAATCCCTTCACAGATACGCAGTATTTT
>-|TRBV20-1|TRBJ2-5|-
CSAFRDQGKTQYF
TGCAGTGCTTTCCGTGACCAGGGGAAGACCCAGTACTTC
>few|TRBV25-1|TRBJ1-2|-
CASTAGTSGYTF
TGTGCCAGCACGGCAGGGACCAGCGGCTACACCTTC
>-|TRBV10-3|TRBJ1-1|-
CAISERGAHTEAFF
TGTGCCATCAGTGAGAGGGGGGCGCACACTGAAGCTTTCTTT
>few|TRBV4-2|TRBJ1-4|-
CASSQEPGGSGKLFF
TGTGCCAGCAGCCAAGAGCCGGGGGGCTCAGGAAAACTGTTTTTT
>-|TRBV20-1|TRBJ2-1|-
CSARVTDYNEQFF
TGCAGTGCTAGAGTCACGGACTACAATGAGCAGTTCTTC
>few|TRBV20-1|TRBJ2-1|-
CSATRLEGDEQFF
TGCAGTGCTACCAGGCTAGAAGGCGATGAGCAGTTCTTC
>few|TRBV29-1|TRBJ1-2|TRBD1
CSANGQGVGYTF
TGCAGCGCCAACGGACAGGGTGTTGGCTACACCTTC
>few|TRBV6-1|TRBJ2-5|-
CATRPVYQETQYF
TGTGCCACCCGACCAGTGTACCAAGAGACCCAGTACTTC
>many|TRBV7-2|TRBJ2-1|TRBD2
CASSLFGASGGPEGEQFF
TGTGCCAGCAGCCTCTTTGGGGCGTCGGGAGGGCCGGAGGGGGAGCAGTTCTTC
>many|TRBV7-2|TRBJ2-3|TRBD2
CASSLAQGTSGSYF
TGTGCCAGCAGCTTAGCGCAGGGGACTAGCGGTTCGTATTTT
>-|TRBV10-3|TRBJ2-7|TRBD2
CAISGPGGTYEQYF
TGTGCCATCAGTGGTCCCGGGGGGACGTACGAGCAGTACTTC
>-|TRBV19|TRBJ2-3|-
CASRQMDSTDTQYF
TGTGCCAGTAGACAAATGGATAGCACAGATACGCAGTATTTT
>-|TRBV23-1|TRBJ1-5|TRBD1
CASSQSGSGGTVIYQPQHF
TGCGCCAGCAGTCAATCTGGATCAGGGGGGACAGTGATATATCAGCCCCAGCATTTT